This T cell receptor (beta chain) derives from a study of shared clonotypes between healthy human individuals. Comment on this clone: Antigen unknown.

Study conclusions and caveats: Non-shared clonotypes had lower generation probabilities than those shared by all four donors. Naive CD4 clonotype sharing across a few donors was approximately 5%.

Sorted-subset replicate PCR reactions were performed with roughly 200 ng DNA, corresponding to 25,000 to 35,000 T cell genomes. The repertoire was sequenced with immunoSEQ multiplex PCR; TCRdb's copy has only in-frame clones and lacks some. The sample holds some 1.5 million clones, 95% to 99% seen once. The J segment lost 10 bases and the V segment lost 0 bases, leaving 12 bases of the junction unmatched. The CDR3 extends over 15 amino acids. CDR1 and CDR2 from the germline V gene are SGHRS and YFSETQ. The rearrangement joins TRBV5-1 to TRBJ2-7; 8 bases are shared with TRBD1. The sequence was obtained from a man aged 25 to 45 in good health. The sample taken for sequencing was naive CD4+ T cells sorted from blood. The subset here: CD45RA+ positively selected. CDR3 residues: CASSLVQGASEVQYF. CDR3 in DNA: TGCGCCAGCAGCTTGGTTCAGGGGGCCTCCGAGGTTCAGTACTTC. Combining the CDR3 with reference TRBV5-1 and TRBJ2-7 gives the whole variable domain KAGVTQTPRYLIKTRGQQVTLSCSPISGHRSVSWYQQTPGQGLQFLFEYFSETQRNKGNFPGRFSGRQFSNSRSEMNVSTLELGDSALYLCASSLVQGASEVQYFGPGTRLTVT.